This T cell receptor beta chain was captured in a study of T-cell memory formation after mild COVID-19. CDR1 and CDR2 from the germline V gene are SEHNR and FQNEAQ (reference sequence). There are 15 residues in the CDR3. V lost 3 bases, J lost 0 bases, and 12 bases lay in between. A note on this clonotype: The target antigen is unknown.

Study findings and constraints: A subset of responding clones appeared in pre-infection memory, suggesting cross-reactive memory joined.

TCRdb itself ran the 5' RACE reads through MiXCR, one entry per CDR3 protein. The sample holds roughly 400,000 distinct CDR3 sequences, approximately 19% seen once. The sample was PBMCs or a T cell subset sorted from them (not recorded which). The V gene is TRBV7-9, the J gene TRBJ2-7; no clear D. The receptor comes from a young man who had mild COVID-19 (a few samples of this study predate the infection). Cell type and time point are not known. Written as DNA, the CDR3 is TGTGCCAGCAGCTTGGGTCCGGGTAGCTCCTACGAGCAGTACTTC. This codes for CASSLGPGSSYEQYF.